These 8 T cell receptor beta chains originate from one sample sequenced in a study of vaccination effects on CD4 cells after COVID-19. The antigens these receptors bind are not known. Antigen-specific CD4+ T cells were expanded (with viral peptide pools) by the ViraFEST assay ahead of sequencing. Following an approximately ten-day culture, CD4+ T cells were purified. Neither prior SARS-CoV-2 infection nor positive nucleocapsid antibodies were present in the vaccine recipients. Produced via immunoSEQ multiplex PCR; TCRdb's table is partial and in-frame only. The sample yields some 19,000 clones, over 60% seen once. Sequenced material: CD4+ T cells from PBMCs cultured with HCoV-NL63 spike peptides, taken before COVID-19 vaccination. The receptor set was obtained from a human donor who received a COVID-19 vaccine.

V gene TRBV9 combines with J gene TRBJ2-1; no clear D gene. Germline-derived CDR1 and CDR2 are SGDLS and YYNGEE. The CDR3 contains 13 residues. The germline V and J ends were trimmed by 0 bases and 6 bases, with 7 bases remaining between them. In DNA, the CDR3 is TGTGCCAGCAGCGTAGCTTTGGCCAATGAGCAGTTCTTC. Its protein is CASSVALANEQFF.

CDR3 sequence: CASSEQAGSYNEQFF. The DNA for the CDR3 is TGTGCCAGCAGTGAACAAGCGGGGTCCTACAATGAGCAGTTCTTC. V is TRBV6-1 and J is TRBJ2-1; 7 nucleotides line up with TRBD2. V lost 2 bases, J lost 1 base, and 2 bases stayed unmatched. This CDR3 has 15 residues. The germline V gene encodes CDR1 MNHNS and CDR2 SASEGT.

Written as DNA, the CDR3 is TGTGCCAGTACTCGACTAGCGGGAGCAACCCCCTACGAGCAGTACTTC. It yields the protein CASTRLAGATPYEQYF. The rearrangement links TRBV19 to TRBJ2-7; 12 bases align to TRBD2. Germline V gene data show CDR1 as LNHDA and CDR2 as SQIVND (reference sequence). CDR3 length: 16 amino acids. The V segment lost 7 bases and the J segment 2 bases; nucleotides outside the gene matches: 9.

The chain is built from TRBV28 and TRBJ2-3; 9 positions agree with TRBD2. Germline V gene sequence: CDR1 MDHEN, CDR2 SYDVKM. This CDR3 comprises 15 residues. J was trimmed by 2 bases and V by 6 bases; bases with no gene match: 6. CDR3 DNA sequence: TGTGCCAGCAGGGGTCTAGCGGGGTTCACAGATACGCAGTATTTT. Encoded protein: CASRGLAGFTDTQYF.

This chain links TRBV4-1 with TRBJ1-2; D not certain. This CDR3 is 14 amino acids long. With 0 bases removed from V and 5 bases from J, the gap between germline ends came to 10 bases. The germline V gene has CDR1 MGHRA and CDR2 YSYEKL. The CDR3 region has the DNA TGCGCCAGCAGCCAAGAGGCGGGAAAGTATGGCTACACCTTC. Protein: CASSQEAGKYGYTF.

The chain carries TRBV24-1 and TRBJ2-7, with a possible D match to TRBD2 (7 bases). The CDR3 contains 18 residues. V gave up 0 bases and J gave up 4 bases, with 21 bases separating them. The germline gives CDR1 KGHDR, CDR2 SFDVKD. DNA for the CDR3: TGTGCCACCAGTGATTTGCGACATCTAGCGGCGAGGGGGTACGAGCAGTACTTC. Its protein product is CATSDLRHLAARGYEQYF.

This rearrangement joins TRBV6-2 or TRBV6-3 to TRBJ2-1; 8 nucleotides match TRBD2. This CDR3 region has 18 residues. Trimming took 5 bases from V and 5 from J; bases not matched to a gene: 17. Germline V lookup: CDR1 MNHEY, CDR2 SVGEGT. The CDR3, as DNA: TGTGCCAGCAGTCCCTTGCGGGGGGCGGGGGGACCCCACAATGAGCAGTTCTTC. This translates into CASSPLRGAGGPHNEQFF.

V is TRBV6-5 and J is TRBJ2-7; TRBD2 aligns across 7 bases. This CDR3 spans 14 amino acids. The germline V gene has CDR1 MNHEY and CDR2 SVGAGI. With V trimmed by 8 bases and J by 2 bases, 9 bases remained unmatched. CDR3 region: CASSRLAATYEQYF. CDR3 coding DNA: TGTGCCAGCTCCCGGCTAGCGGCGACCTACGAGCAGTACTTC.